The 31 T cell receptor beta chains reported below all come from one sample, sequenced in a study of control samples from healthy donors and cancer patients (dated by TCRdb to 2018 to 2020). Library preparation used the immunoSEQ multiplex PCR assay. TCRdb's version of the immuneACCESS table is confined to in-frame rearrangements and falls short of the full clone set. An unresolved V gene accounts for under half of the shortfall where checked; the remainder is of unknown origin. This sample has more than 95,000 clones in its table, and approximately 87% of those were observed once. The ten largest account for 2.9% of the sample. Sequencing input: blood. These receptors were taken from a man aged 55 to 69 in good health.

The chain carries TRBV7-2 and TRBJ2-2, with no clear D. This CDR3 comprises 12 residues. V was pared by 11 bases and J by 6 bases, with 13 bases between. In germline, CDR1 is SGHTA, CDR2 FQGNSA. The DNA for the CDR3 is TGTGCCTCCTCGTTTGTTTCCGGGGAGCTGTTTTTT. This sequence encodes CASSFVSGELFF.

This sequence joins TRBV30 and TRBJ2-7, with no clear D. CDR1 and CDR2 (germline): GTSNPN, SVGIG (reference sequence). Trimming cost V 1 base and J 3 bases, with 13 bases left between them. The CDR3 is 14 residues long. The CDR3 reads CAWSGPGRGYEQYF. The CDR3 coding sequence is TGTGCCTGGAGTGGGCCCGGCCGAGGCTACGAGCAGTACTTC.

The CDR3, as DNA: TGTGCCAGCAGTGATAATCGAGGGTACGAGCAGTACTTC. Amino acids: CASSDNRGYEQYF. The rearrangement uses TRBV2 and TRBJ2-7, with D possibly TRBD2 on 5 matching bases. The V end lost 3 bases, the J end lost 4 bases, and 10 bases lay between the germline ends. This CDR3 is built from 13 residues. Germline V CDR1 and CDR2: SNHLY, FYNNEI.

This clone was seen a few times. The V call is TRBV6-5, the J call TRBJ1-5, with TRBD1 matching 8 bases. CDR3 length: 16 amino acids. The V and J ends lost 2 bases and 7 bases, in that order; junction bases with no gene match: 10. CDR1 is MNHEY, CDR2 SVGAGI, per germline. The CDR3: CASSYGRQGSGQPQHF. The CDR3 region has the DNA TGTGCCAGCAGTTACGGAAGACAGGGGTCGGGACAGCCCCAGCATTTT.

A single count supports this clone. The V and J genes are TRBV5-1 and TRBJ2-3; TRBD2 aligns across 8 bases. CDR3 length equals 16 residues. V shed 2 bases and J 2 bases; nucleotides not matched to a gene: 7. Germline CDR1 reads SGHRS; CDR2 reads YFSETQ. The CDR3 is CASSLWGGGTTDTQYF. The DNA for the CDR3 is TGCGCCAGCAGCTTATGGGGCGGGGGGACCACAGATACGCAGTATTTT.

This chain links TRBV29-1 with TRBJ1-1; possibly TRBD1 for D (6 bases). Germline V lookup: CDR1 SQVTM, CDR2 ANQGSEA. The CDR3 has 11 residues. V was trimmed by 5 bases and J by 4 bases, leaving 8 bases between them. CDR3 amino acids: CSVTDSTEAFF. CDR3 DNA sequence: TGCAGCGTTACGGACAGCACTGAAGCTTTCTTT.

J is TRBJ2-7 and V is TRBV19, with D possibly called TRBD1 or TRBD2 (5 bases each). Germline CDR1 is LNHDA and CDR2 is SQIVND (reference sequence). V was trimmed by 4 bases and J by 2 bases, leaving 30 bases between them. The CDR3 is made up of 20 amino acids. CDR3 residues: CASSTIPLNRPGTGTYEQYF. DNA for the CDR3: TGTGCCAGTAGTACTATCCCGTTAAATCGTCCCGGGACGGGAACCTACGAGCAGTACTTC.

The rearrangement joins TRBV11-2 to TRBJ2-7; 9 bases fit TRBD1. The V gene's germline CDR1 is SGHAT and CDR2 FQNNGV. After removal of 1 base from V and 0 bases from J, the junction contained 1 base not matched to a gene. There are 15 residues in the CDR3. Here the CDR3 reads CASSLGTGDSYEQYF. CDR3 coding DNA: TGTGCCAGCAGCTTAGGGACAGGGGACTCCTACGAGCAGTACTTC.

The V gene is TRBV7-9, the J gene TRBJ1-5, with 9 bases identical to TRBD1. CDR1 is SEHNR, CDR2 FQNEAQ, per germline (reference sequence). Germline trimming cut 1 base from V and 4 bases from J; bases unmatched to any gene: 11. The CDR3 totals 18 residues. CDR3: CASSLGTGVGAMNQPQHF. The DNA of the CDR3 is TGTGCCAGCAGCTTAGGGACAGGGGTAGGGGCTATGAATCAGCCCCAGCATTTT.

This chain connects TRBV7-9 to TRBJ1-2; the D gene is possibly TRBD1 (5 bases). The CDR3 is 15 amino acids. Germline assignment: CDR1 SEHNR and CDR2 FQNEAQ (reference sequence). V was clipped by 1 base and J by 0 bases, with 9 bases between them. CDR3 nucleotide sequence: TGTGCCAGCAGCTTAGGACAGAACCCTAACTATGGCTACACCTTC. It codes for CASSLGQNPNYGYTF. Looking up the rest from reference TRBV7-9 and TRBJ1-2 gives the full variable domain: DTGVSQNPRHKITKRGQNVTFRCDPISEHNRLYWYRQTLGQGPEFLTYFQNEAQLEKSRLLSDRFSAERPKGSFSTLEIQRTEQGDSAMYLCASSLGQNPNYGYTFGSGTRLTVV.

This CDR3 is CASSQQGGGDTQYF. Here the CDR3 DNA reads TGTGCCAGCAGCCAACAGGGGGGTGGCGATACGCAGTATTTT. The J gene is TRBJ2-3, the V gene TRBV11-2; TRBD1 aligns across 8 bases. Germline-derived CDR1 and CDR2 are SGHAT and FQNNGV. Germline trimming cut 5 bases from V and 6 bases from J; bases unmatched to any gene: 7. The CDR3 is 14 residues long.

This chain joins TRBV15 and TRBJ1-6; 11 nucleotides agree with TRBD1. CDR3 length equals 16 residues. CDR1 and CDR2 from the germline V gene are LNHNV and YYDKDF (reference sequence). Trimming removed 3 bases from V and 4 bases from J; junction bases left unmatched: 2. The DNA of the CDR3 is TGTGCCACCAGCAGTAGGGACAGGGGGTATAATTCACCCCTCCACTTT. Protein sequence: CATSSRDRGYNSPLHF.

The genes are TRBV5-6 and TRBJ2-7; the D is unclear. Trimming took off 0 bases at V and 2 bases at J, with 9 bases between the two ends. CDR1 and CDR2 from the germline V gene are SGHDT and YYEEEE. The CDR3 has 14 residues. As DNA, the CDR3 is TGTGCCAGCAGCTTGGCCGGCCCTGCCTACGAGCAGTACTTC. It is translated as CASSLAGPAYEQYF.

This rearrangement joins TRBV20-1 to TRBJ2-7, with 7 bases that match TRBD2. From germline, CDR1 is DFQATT and CDR2 SNEGSKA (reference sequence). The CDR3 length is 14 residues. V was clipped by 3 bases and J by 2 bases; unmatched bases: 7. This CDR3 reads CSASSRGGTYEQYF. For the CDR3, the DNA is TGCAGTGCTAGTTCCCGCGGGGGTACCTACGAGCAGTACTTC.

V usage is TRBV24-1 and J usage is TRBJ1-5; D is unclear. Germline V CDR1 and CDR2: KGHDR, SFDVKD. Trimming removed 5 bases from V and 0 bases from J, with 10 bases in between. The CDR3 covers 15 residues. DNA for the CDR3: TGTGCCACCAGTGCTGACGGAAGTAGCAATCAGCCCCAGCATTTT. Residues: CATSADGSSNQPQHF.

The chain combines TRBV18 with TRBJ2-3; possible D gene TRBD1, 6 bases. The germline V gene has CDR1 KGHSH and CDR2 LQKENI. CDR3 length equals 16 residues. Trimming removed 6 bases at V and 5 bases at J, with 21 bases between. The CDR3 sequence is CASSPGTPNSGDTQYF. Here the CDR3 DNA reads TGTGCCAGCTCGCCCGGGACACCCAATTCCGGAGATACGCAGTATTTT. Full variable domain (missing parts from reference TRBV18 and TRBJ2-3): NAGVMQNPRHLVRRRGQEARLRCSPMKGHSHVYWYRQLPEEGLKFMVYLQKENIIDESGMPKERFSAEFPKEGPSILRIQQVVRGDSAAYFCASSPGTPNSGDTQYFGPGTRLTVL.

The chain combines TRBV14 with TRBJ2-7; D unresolved. V was pared by 0 bases and J by 7 bases, with 13 bases between. The germline V gene has CDR1 SGHDN and CDR2 FVKESK. This CDR3 spans 14 amino acids. The CDR3 DNA sequence: TGTGCCAGCAGCCAAGATCCTTTGAAAGGGGAGCAGTACTTC. Translating it yields CASSQDPLKGEQYF.

This clone appeared a few times. The J gene is TRBJ2-7, the V gene TRBV7-2; D possibly corresponds to TRBD2 (5 bases). The V and J ends lost 1 base and 7 bases respectively, with 14 bases between them. CDR1 and CDR2 from the germline V gene are SGHTA and FQGNSA. CDR3 size: 14 residues. The CDR3 is CASSLDLSGGEQYF. As DNA, the CDR3 is TGTGCCAGCAGCTTAGATCTCTCCGGAGGAGAGCAGTACTTC.

The rearrangement joins TRBV2 to TRBJ1-2; unclear D gene. Germline values: CDR1 SNHLY, CDR2 FYNNEI. The germline V and J ends were trimmed by 6 bases and 4 bases, with 18 bases remaining between them. The CDR3 is 15 amino acids. CDR3: CASSVGRVGLYGYTF. DNA for the CDR3: TGTGCCAGCAGCGTGGGCCGAGTGGGCCTCTATGGCTACACCTTC.

The chain employs TRBV27 and TRBJ1-2, with 11 bases that match TRBD1. The CDR3 is made up of 12 amino acids. V gave up 11 bases and J gave up 7 bases; unmatched junction bases: 6. In germline, CDR1 is MNHEY, CDR2 SMNVEV (reference sequence). CDR3 loop: CAAGQGAGGYTF. The DNA for the CDR3 is TGTGCCGCTGGACAGGGGGCTGGTGGCTACACCTTC.

This clone was seen just once. The rearrangement links TRBV12-5 to TRBJ1-3; D perhaps matches TRBD1 (5 bases). Germline V CDR1 and CDR2: LGHNT, FRNRAP. CDR3 length: 15 residues. CDR3 protein: CARAPGRSAGNTIYF. DNA for the CDR3: TGTGCCCGGGCCCCAGGGAGAAGCGCTGGAAACACCATATATTTT.

V and J are TRBV6-5 and TRBJ2-7, with TRBD1 matching 8 bases. Germline V CDR1 and CDR2: MNHEY, SVGAGI. J lost 5 bases, V lost 3 bases, and 6 bases had no gene match. The CDR3 spans 14 residues. This chain's CDR3 is CASSYAQGANEQYF. Written as DNA, the CDR3 is TGTGCCAGCAGTTATGCGCAGGGGGCGAACGAGCAGTACTTC.

V gene TRBV2 combines with J gene TRBJ1-5; a weak D match, TRBD1 (5 bases). The ends were cut back, 8 bases at V and 0 bases at J, with 14 bases in the middle. The CDR3 extends over 15 amino acids. CDR1 and CDR2 from the germline V gene are SNHLY and FYNNEI. The CDR3 spells CASRFGGSSNQPQHF. CDR3 nucleotides: TGTGCCAGCCGTTTCGGGGGGAGTAGCAATCAGCCCCAGCATTTT.

This clone was picked up one time. The chain combines TRBV19 with TRBJ2-1; a weak D match, TRBD2 (6 bases). Per the germline V gene, CDR1 is LNHDA and CDR2 is SQIVND (reference sequence). Trimming pared 4 bases from V and 10 bases from J, leaving 17 bases between. The CDR3 spans 14 residues. CDR3 nucleotides: TGTGCCAGTAGTAACCGGGACTTGTCGGCGGAGCAGTTCTTC. It yields the protein CASSNRDLSAEQFF.

V gene TRBV6-1 combines with J gene TRBJ1-4; D gene uncertain. V lost 2 bases, J lost 7 bases, and 5 bases lay in between. CDR1 is MNHNS and CDR2 is SASEGT in the germline V gene. This CDR3 has 12 residues. The CDR3 DNA follows: TGTGCCAGCAGTGAATTTAGTGAAAAACTGTTTTTT. This translates into CASSEFSEKLFF.

This clone was counted once. The chain carries TRBV6-5 and TRBJ1-1, with D uncertain. Germline V gene data show CDR1 as MNHEY and CDR2 as SVGAGI. The germline V and J ends were trimmed by 4 bases and 3 bases, with 3 bases remaining between them. The CDR3 consists of 11 residues. CDR3 region: CASSSYTEAFF. In DNA, the CDR3 is TGTGCCAGCAGTTCCTACACTGAAGCTTTCTTT.

J is TRBJ2-1 and V is TRBV18, with 11 bases identical to TRBD2. The germline V gene encodes CDR1 KGHSH and CDR2 LQKENI. The length of the CDR3 is 16 residues. The J segment lost 4 bases and the V segment lost 5 bases, leaving 7 bases of the junction unmatched. The CDR3: CASSSPGTSGYNEQFF. DNA of the CDR3: TGTGCCAGCTCATCTCCTGGGACTAGCGGATACAATGAGCAGTTCTTC.

V and J are TRBV19 and TRBJ1-2; a weak D match, TRBD1 (6 bases). With 7 bases removed from V and 2 bases from J, the gap between germline ends came to 20 bases. The CDR3 runs 16 residues. The germline CDR1 and CDR2 sequences are LNHDA and SQIVND (reference sequence). CDR3 protein: CASTQDSKNLNYGYTF. The CDR3 nucleotides read TGTGCCAGTACCCAGGACAGCAAAAACCTCAACTATGGCTACACCTTC.

The chain recombines TRBV25-1 with TRBJ1-1; D not resolved. Germline CDR1 is MGHDK and CDR2 is SYGVNS. Trimming took off 8 bases at V and 1 base at J, with 14 bases between the two ends. The CDR3 runs to 14 residues. The CDR3 reads CASLKNMSNTEAFF. CDR3 DNA sequence: TGTGCCAGCCTAAAAAACATGTCGAACACTGAAGCTTTCTTT.

The CDR3 bases are TGTGCCAGCAGCGATGCGGGGGGGATTCAGCCCCAGCATTTT. It codes for CASSDAGGIQPQHF. The chain combines TRBV28 with TRBJ1-5; possibly TRBD1 for D (5 bases). The CDR3 length is 14 residues. CDR1 is MDHEN, CDR2 SYDVKM, per germline. Trimming stripped 6 bases from V and 6 bases from J, with 15 bases between.

The chain recombines TRBV7-2 with TRBJ1-6, with 8 bases aligning to TRBD1. Germline values: CDR1 SGHTA, CDR2 FQGNSA. Unmatched junction bases numbered 12, after V lost 3 bases and J lost 17 bases. This CDR3 has 14 amino acids. The CDR3 sequence is CASSFRSGGSQVHF. Written as DNA, the CDR3 is TGTGCCAGCAGCTTCCGGTCAGGGGGCAGTCAGGTCCACTTT. The full variable domain, with the rest looked up from reference TRBV7-2 and TRBJ1-6, is GAGVSQSPSNKVTEKGKDVELRCDPISGHTALYWYRQSLGQGLEFLIYFQGNSAPDKSGLPSDRFSAERTGGSVSTLTIQRTQQEDSAVYLCASSFRSGGSQVHFGNGTRLTVT.